This T cell receptor (beta chain) was captured by sequencing in a study of neurological immune-mediated disorders. Trimming shortened V by 0 bases and J by 0 bases, and 6 bases separated the two germline ends. The CDR3 has 16 amino acids. Germline CDR1 is LGHNA and CDR2 is YSLEER. Study-level results: HTLV-1-associated myelopathy displayed the greatest TCR clonal expansion, and multiple sclerosis exhibited the smallest, lower than that of healthy controls. Across subjects, expanded clones had no CDR3 amino acid sequences in common, pointing to private repertoires in all groups.

From 15-18 subjects, each sequencing run yielded over 160 million TCR-beta sequences. TCRdb re-called the 5' RACE reads with MiXCR, one entry per CDR3 protein. This repertoire shows 85,000 to 90,000 distinct CDR3 sequences, 3% to 4.5% found once; its top ten account for just under 3%. This clonotype has a count of ten or more. What it recognizes is unknown. Sequenced sample: PBMCs. The receptor comes from a woman aged 50 to 65 with multiple sclerosis. This rearrangement joins TRBV4-3 to TRBJ2-6; perhaps TRBD1 as D (5 bases). CDR3 DNA: TGCGCCAGCAGCCAAGATCAGGGCTCTGGGGCCAACGTCCTGACTTTC. Its protein product is CASSQDQGSGANVLTF.